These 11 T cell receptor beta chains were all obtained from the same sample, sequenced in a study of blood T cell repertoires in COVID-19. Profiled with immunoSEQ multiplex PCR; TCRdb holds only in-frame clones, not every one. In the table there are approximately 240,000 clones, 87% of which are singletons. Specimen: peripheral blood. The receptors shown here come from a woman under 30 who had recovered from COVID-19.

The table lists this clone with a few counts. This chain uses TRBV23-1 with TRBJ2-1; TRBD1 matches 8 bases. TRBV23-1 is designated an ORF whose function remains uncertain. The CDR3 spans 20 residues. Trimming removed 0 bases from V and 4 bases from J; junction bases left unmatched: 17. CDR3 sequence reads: CASSQSGPQGGGQVYNEQFF. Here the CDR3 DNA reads TGCGCCAGCAGTCAATCTGGCCCCCAAGGAGGGGGACAGGTATACAATGAGCAGTTCTTC.

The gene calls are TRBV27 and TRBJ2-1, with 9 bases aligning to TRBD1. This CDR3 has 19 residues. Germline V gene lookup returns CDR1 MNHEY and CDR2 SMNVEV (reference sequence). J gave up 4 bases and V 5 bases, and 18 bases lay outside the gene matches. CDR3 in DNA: TGTGCCAGCAGTGCCGTCCCGGGACAGGGTGGTACGAAATACAATGAGCAGTTCTTC. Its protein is CASSAVPGQGGTKYNEQFF.

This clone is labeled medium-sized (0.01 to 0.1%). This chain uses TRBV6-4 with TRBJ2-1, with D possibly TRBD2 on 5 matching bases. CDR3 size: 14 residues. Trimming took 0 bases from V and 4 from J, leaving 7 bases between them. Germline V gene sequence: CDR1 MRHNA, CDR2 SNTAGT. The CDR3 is CASSDSGEYNEQFF. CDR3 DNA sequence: TGTGCCAGCAGTGACTCGGGAGAGTACAATGAGCAGTTCTTC.

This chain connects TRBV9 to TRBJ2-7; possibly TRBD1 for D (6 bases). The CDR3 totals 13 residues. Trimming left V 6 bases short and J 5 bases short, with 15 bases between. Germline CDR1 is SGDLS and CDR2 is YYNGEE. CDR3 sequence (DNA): TGTGCCAGCAACCCCGGCGGACAGAACGAGCAGTACTTC. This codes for CASNPGGQNEQYF.

For the CDR3, the DNA is TGTGCCAGCAGTTTCGCCTACGAGCAGTACTTC. Amino acids: CASSFAYEQYF. The chain links TRBV12-3 or TRBV12-4 to TRBJ2-7, with D unresolved. This CDR3 region has 11 residues. The V gene lost 3 bases and the J gene lost 2 bases, with 2 bases spanning the gap.

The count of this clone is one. The CDR3 nucleotides read TGCAGCGTTGAAGAGGTCTCACTAGCGAACACCTACAATGAGCAGTTCTTC. It encodes CSVEEVSLANTYNEQFF. The rearrangement uses TRBV29-1 and TRBJ2-1; TRBD2 agrees at 7 bases. Germline V gene lookup returns CDR1 SQVTM and CDR2 ANQGSEA. This CDR3 spans 17 amino acids. V trimming: 0 bases; J trimming: 2 bases; junction bases outside the gene matches: 10.

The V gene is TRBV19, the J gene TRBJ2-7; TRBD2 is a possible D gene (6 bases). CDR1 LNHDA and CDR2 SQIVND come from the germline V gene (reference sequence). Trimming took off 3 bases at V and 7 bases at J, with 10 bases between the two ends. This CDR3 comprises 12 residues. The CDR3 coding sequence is TGTGCCAGTAGTATTGGAGGGCTTGAGCAGTACTTC. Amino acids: CASSIGGLEQYF.

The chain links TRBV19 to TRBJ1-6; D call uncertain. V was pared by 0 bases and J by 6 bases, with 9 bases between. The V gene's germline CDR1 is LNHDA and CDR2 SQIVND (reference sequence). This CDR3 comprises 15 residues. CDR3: CASSIDQTGNSPLHF. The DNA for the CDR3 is TGTGCCAGTAGTATAGATCAAACGGGTAATTCACCCCTCCACTTT.

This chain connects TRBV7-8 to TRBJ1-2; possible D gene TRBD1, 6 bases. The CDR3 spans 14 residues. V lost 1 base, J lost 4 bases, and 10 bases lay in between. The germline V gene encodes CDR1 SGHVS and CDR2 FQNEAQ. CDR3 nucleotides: TGTGCCAGCAGCTTAGACAGGGTCGGCTATGGCTACACCTTC. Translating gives CASSLDRVGYGYTF.

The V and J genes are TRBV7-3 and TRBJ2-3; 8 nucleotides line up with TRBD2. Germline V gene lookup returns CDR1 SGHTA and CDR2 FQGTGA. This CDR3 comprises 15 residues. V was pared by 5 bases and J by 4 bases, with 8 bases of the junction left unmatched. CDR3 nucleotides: TGTGCCAGCAGCCACGGGGGGGGCCCCCCAGATACGCAGTATTTT. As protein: CASSHGGGPPDTQYF.

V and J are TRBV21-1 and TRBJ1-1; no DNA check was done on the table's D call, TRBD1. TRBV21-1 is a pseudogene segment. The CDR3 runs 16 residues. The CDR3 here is CASSKGGTGSNTEAFF. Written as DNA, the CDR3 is TGTGCCAGCAGCAAAGGGGGGACAGGGTCGAACACTGAAGCTTTCTTT.